What follows describes a single T cell receptor (beta chain). The antigen remains undetermined. Sequencing relied on a cDNA template that was reverse transcribed from extracted RNA. Clones were read by immunoSEQ multiplex PCR, and TCRdb kept only the in-frame ones, dropping some. The data contain 110,000 or so clones, around 61% of them singletons. CD4+ and CD8+ T cells were sorted from PBMCs stained for CD3, CD4 and CD8. The record originates from a study of CD8+ T cells in alopecia areata. Study-wide findings and caveats: Especially in alopecia totalis/universalis, lesional scalp showed greater clonality than normal scalp did. Sequencing of scalp samples also captures resident alphabeta T cells of normal skin.

The source is a human donor in good health. The sequenced sample was CD4+ T cells sorted from blood.

CDR3 in DNA: TGTGCCAGCAGCTTGGGTTCACAGGGTCCAGATACGCAGTATTTT. It encodes CASSLGSQGPDTQYF. The chain recombines TRBV5-4 with TRBJ2-3; D perhaps matches TRBD1 (6 bases). Germline V gene lookup returns CDR1 SGHNT and CDR2 YYREEE (reference sequence). CDR3 length equals 15 residues. The V and J ends lost 0 bases and 4 bases respectively, with 12 bases between them.